This TCR beta chain was sequenced during a study of cytomegalovirus exposure and HLA in healthy donors (dated by TCRdb to 2017 to 2019). Turning to the overall study: An earlier analysis of approximately 550 of the donors reported about 290 Gb of sequence data and more than 90 million unique TCR beta sequences from roughly 200 million T cells. Around 330 gigabases of sequencing data and roughly 81 million unique TCR sequences made up an early release that covered about 640 HLA-typed donors. Of the 300 to 500 genotyped donors, 70% to 90% were placed in the genetic ancestry cluster associated with self-reported Caucasian donors. The study aimed to test whether signatures of past pathogen exposure could be identified by cataloging public T cell receptors. The T cell repertoires of 670 or so subjects were profiled by immunosequencing and related to cytomegalovirus serostatus. Besides the first cohort of around 670 subjects, a separate validation cohort made up of 90 to 150 different subjects was used. The study combined high-throughput TCR immunosequencing, statistical association of individual TCRs with disease status, and machine learning to predict cytomegalovirus infection status. To study patterns of TCR occurrence, a later analysis re-analyzed previously published TCR beta repertoires from just over 650 donors and added high-resolution HLA genotyping. Rather than drawing on any new phenotypic data, the later analysis identified candidate immune exposures from TCR beta sequences and the way those sequences occurred across donors. An earlier analysis of nearly 600 of the donors applied high-throughput TCR beta sequencing to assess whether each TCR beta V gene segment acted as functional or pseudogenic. Donor age, sex, ethnicity and CMV serostatus were compiled alongside the repertoire data. Genome-wide SNP genotypes for about 65% of the 666 donors were used in a later genetic analysis, which treated that subset as a discovery cohort. Every discovery cohort repertoire had been produced on one sequencing platform. HLA typing included class I and class II loci at four-digit resolution. Typing coverage varied by locus: roughly 620-640 donors for A, B, C, DRB1 and DQB1; under 550 for DQA1; some 610 for DPA1; approximately 470 for DPB1. Four or five DR-DQ haplotypes were handled as single units for association and clustering because linkage in the cohort was strong. Across roughly 420 genotyped donors of the cohort, an average of roughly 230,000 unique TCR beta nucleotide sequences per donor were sequenced, and roughly 18% of those sequences were non-productive. Points the paper makes about the study in general: Immune exposure information for the cohort was limited to CMV serostatus. Because counts were too low, seventeen rarely observed V segments, including chromosome 9 orphons, were left out of the earlier analysis of 587 of the donors. A total of 150 or so TCR beta chains were listed by the study as associated with cytomegalovirus. In a later genetic analysis, fewer N-insertions in productive TCRs were reported among donors in an Asian-associated ancestry cluster than the roughly 700-donor mean. This cohort had only TCR beta chains sequenced, and the lack of alpha or paired-chain data limited which features could be detected. A group of highly shared sequence variants was considered likely to be a technical artifact of the sequencing pipeline. According to a later analysis, parvovirus B19, influenza, CMV and Epstein-Barr virus appeared linked to several top co-occurrence clusters. In both the original and validation cohorts, the classifier was reported to diagnose cytomegalovirus status with high specificity and sensitivity. Specific HLA alleles were associated with 18,000 or so TCR beta sequences at a false discovery rate of 0.05 in a later analysis. Most TCR sequences were seen in very few donors, while some public TCRs were found in many individuals. HLA typing was unavailable for some donors at each locus, so association tests used only the typed subset. In a later analysis, TCR association rates were found to vary across HLA loci, with the most associated TCRs seen for DRB1 alleles and the fewest for HLA-C alleles. Sequencing depth was assumed to be roughly uniform across donors in the presence/absence analyses, though that assumption may not hold. The authors suggested that the approach could potentially be extended to other disease states and immunological phenotypes. A further reported finding was that TCR beta sequences accurately predicted the HLA-A and HLA-B alleles for most subjects in the first cohort. A later analysis found that HLA-associated TCR beta chains were more clonally expanded and had lower generation probabilities than equally common non-associated chains. According to a later analysis, most CMV-associated TCR beta chains appeared to be HLA-restricted, and the HLA associations seemed to be driven largely by CMV exposure. In an earlier analysis of approximately 590 of the donors, most TCR beta V segments were observed in productive rearrangements about 90% or about 30% of the time, broadly matching IMGT annotations. Strong co-occurrence of HLA alleles, especially DR and DQ, made assigning TCR associations to individual alleles difficult. V-gene and J-gene trimming of TCR beta chains was associated with a missense DCLRE1C variant in a later genetic analysis, and the association was replicated in an independent cohort. The 87-base-pair reads could not distinguish some IMGT-functional V segments, including TRBV6-2 and TRBV6-3, so those segments were excluded. Linkage disequilibrium might explain the correlated functional status among segregating V segments, but an unknown experimental factor could not be excluded. A few of the identified cytomegalovirus-associated TCR beta chains were confirmed in vitro to be specific for cytomegalovirus antigens.

In total, just over 650 healthy bone marrow donors made up the cohort. At the time of sampling, every cohort member was nominally healthy, though immune exposures that went unrecorded were likely present. The donor tested CMV seropositive, placing the donor among the 310 or so seropositive members of the cohort. Each donor provided a peripheral blood sample, and peripheral blood mononuclear cells were used for TCR beta sequencing. Genomic DNA was extracted from the blood cell samples with the Qiagen DNeasy Blood Extraction Kit. As concerns this clone: This receptor's antigen is unknown. Base qualities are not recorded, but no much larger clone differs from it by a single base.

According to the germline V gene (reference sequence), CDR1 reads LNHDA and CDR2 reads SQIVND. The CDR3 contains 14 residues, cysteine and phenylalanine counted. Solely the CDR3 DNA is kept, with 42 bases framed from the first base. For this chain, trimming is 6 bases at the V end and 2 bases at the J end, and the number of junction bases without a gene match is 3. The protocol used for the library was the immunoSEQ multiplex PCR assay. For the multiplex PCR, a mixture combining 60 forward primers for TCR Vbeta segments and 13 reverse primers for TCR Jbeta segments was used. The CDR3 region of rearranged TCR beta genes was amplified from genomic DNA by a multiplex PCR assay. Amplified TCR beta libraries were sequenced as 87-base-pair reads on the Illumina HiSeq System. Regarding the original processing steps: In a later analysis, some 80 million unique TCR beta chains were counted across the roughly 670 repertoires, and roughly 11 million of these chains were shared by at least two donors. To remove PCR and sequencing errors, raw reads were error-corrected and collapsed into unique sequences using a nearest-neighbor algorithm that merged closely related sequences. To assign V, D and J gene segments, CDR3 sequences were aligned to IMGT reference sequences. For a sequence to be retained, at least a six-nucleotide match to both a V gene segment and a J gene segment was required. A rearrangement was called productive if the CDR3 had no stop codons and remained in frame with V and J, and every other rearrangement was called non-productive. Following IMGT convention, CDR3 was defined as the stretch from the second conserved V-encoded cysteine to the conserved J-encoded phenylalanine. In an earlier analysis of roughly 580 of the donors, sequences lacking an unambiguous match to a single V gene segment were excluded. An earlier analysis of several hundred of the donors called V segments functional above 56.7% productive rearrangements and segregating when the between-donor standard deviation exceeded 5%. To diagnose cytomegalovirus status from the catalog of TCR beta chain sequences, a statistical classification framework was built. V and J gene assignment, in a later analysis, came from comparing TCR nucleotide sequences with IMGT/GENE-DB human TR gene sequences. The TCRdist pipeline was used in a later analysis to assign CDR3 sequences and most-parsimonious VDJ recombination scenarios. In a later analysis, each TCR beta chain was defined by its CDR3 amino acid sequence together with its V-gene family, and reads lacking a unique V-gene family were excluded. To address suspected cross-contamination and a sequencing artifact, a later analysis removed 550 to 750 highly shared, low-generation-probability nucleotide sequences. For each public chain, a later analysis derived a clonal expansion index from normalized ranks of inferred template counts within each repertoire. In a later analysis, generation probabilities were computed using a VDJ recombination model fitted to out-of-frame rearrangements, and the results were checked against IGoR. Hypergeometric tests were used in a later analysis to score TCR-TCR, TCR-HLA and TCR-CMV co-occurrence, with a repertoire-size bias correction applied to the TCR pairs. To estimate false discovery rates, a later analysis permuted the HLA or CMV assignments 20 times. A later analysis grouped co-occurring TCRs with DBSCAN, adding TCRdist sequence similarity when clustering within HLA-allele-positive subsets. Repertoires with fewer than 30,000 or more than 120,000 public chains, plus five repertoires with anomalous nucleotide sharing, were excluded from co-occurrence clustering. What TCRdb holds here is the immuneACCESS table cut down to in-frame rearrangements. Part of the clones is not present; checked against another copy, under half of the missing clones reflect an unresolved V gene, and the others are unexplained. The DNA was the basis for D and trimming; V, J and clone size are from that table. Across this sample there are about 200,000 clones, with more than 75% seen only once. Approximately 0.36% of the sample goes to the ten largest clones.

This clonotype was obtained from a male donor in good health and CMV-seropositive. The chain is assembled from TRBV19 and TRBJ2-7, and 11 bases in between align with TRBD1. Material: PBMCs. The DNA sequence is as follows: TGTGCCAGTAGAAAGGGACAGGGGGCCTACGAGCAGTACTTC. The encoded protein is CASRKGQGAYEQYF.